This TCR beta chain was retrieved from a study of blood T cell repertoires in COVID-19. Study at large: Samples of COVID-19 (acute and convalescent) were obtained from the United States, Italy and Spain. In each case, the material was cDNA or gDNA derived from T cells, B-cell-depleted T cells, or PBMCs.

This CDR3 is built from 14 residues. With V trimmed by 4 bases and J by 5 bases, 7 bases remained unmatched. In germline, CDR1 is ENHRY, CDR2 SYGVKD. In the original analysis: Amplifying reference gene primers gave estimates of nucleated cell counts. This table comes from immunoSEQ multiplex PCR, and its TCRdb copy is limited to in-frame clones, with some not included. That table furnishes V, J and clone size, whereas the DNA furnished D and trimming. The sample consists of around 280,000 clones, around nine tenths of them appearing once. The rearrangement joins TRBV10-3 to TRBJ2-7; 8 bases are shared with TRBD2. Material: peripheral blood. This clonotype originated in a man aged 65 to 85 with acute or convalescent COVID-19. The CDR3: CAISVTSGPDEQYF. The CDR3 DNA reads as TGTGCCATCAGTGTTACTAGCGGCCCTGACGAGCAGTACTTC.